This T cell receptor (beta chain) was documented in a study of memory B cells and T cells in multiple sclerosis. There are 18 residues in the CDR3. Trimming shortened V by 7 bases and J by 4 bases, and 26 bases separated the two germline ends. The germline V gene has CDR1 MNHEY and CDR2 SMNVEV (reference sequence). Stimulus-free culture yielded autoproliferating CFSE-dim and non-proliferating CFSE-high T cells, each sequenced separately. Pooled replicate wells came from around 50 million CFSE-labeled PBMCs cultured 6 to 8 days without stimulus. Concerning this clone: Its antigen is not identified.

Profiled with immunoSEQ multiplex PCR; TCRdb holds only in-frame clones, not every one. In the table there are around 30,000 clones, approximately 85% of which are singletons. The receptor comes from a human donor with multiple sclerosis. This rearrangement joins TRBV27 to TRBJ2-1; TRBD1 might be the D (6 bases). Material: PBMCs from blood kept in culture. CDR3 in amino acids: CASTTFGPGVVRYNEQFF. In nucleotides, the CDR3 is TGTGCCAGCACAACGTTTGGGCCAGGGGTAGTGAGGTACAATGAGCAGTTCTTC.